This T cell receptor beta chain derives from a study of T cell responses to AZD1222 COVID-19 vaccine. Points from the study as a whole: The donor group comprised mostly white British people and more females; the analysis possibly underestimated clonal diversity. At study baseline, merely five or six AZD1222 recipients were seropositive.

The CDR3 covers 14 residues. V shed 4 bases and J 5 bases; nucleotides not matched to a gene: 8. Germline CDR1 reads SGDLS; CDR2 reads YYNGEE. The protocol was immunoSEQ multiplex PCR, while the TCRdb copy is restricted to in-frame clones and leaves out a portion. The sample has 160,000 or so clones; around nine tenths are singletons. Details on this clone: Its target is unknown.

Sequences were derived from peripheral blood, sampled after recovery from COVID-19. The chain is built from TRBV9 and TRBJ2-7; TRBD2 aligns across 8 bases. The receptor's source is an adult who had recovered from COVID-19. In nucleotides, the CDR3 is TGTGCCAGCAGCAACAAGCGGGAGAGGGACGAGCAGTACTTC. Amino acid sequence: CASSNKRERDEQYF.